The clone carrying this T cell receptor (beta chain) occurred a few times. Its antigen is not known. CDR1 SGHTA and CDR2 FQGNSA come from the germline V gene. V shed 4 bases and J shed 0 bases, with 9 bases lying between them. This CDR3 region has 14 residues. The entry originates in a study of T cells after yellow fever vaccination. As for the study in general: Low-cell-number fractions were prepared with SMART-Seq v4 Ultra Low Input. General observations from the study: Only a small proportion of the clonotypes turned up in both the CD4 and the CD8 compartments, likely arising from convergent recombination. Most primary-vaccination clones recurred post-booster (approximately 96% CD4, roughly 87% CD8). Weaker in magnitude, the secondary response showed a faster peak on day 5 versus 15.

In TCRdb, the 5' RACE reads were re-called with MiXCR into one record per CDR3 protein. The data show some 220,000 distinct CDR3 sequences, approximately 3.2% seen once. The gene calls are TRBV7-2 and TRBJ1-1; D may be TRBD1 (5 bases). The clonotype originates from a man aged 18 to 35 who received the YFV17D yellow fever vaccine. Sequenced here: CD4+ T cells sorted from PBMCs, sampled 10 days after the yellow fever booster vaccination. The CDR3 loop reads CASSWGGVNTEAFF. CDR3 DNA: TGTGCCAGCAGCTGGGGGGGGGTGAACACTGAAGCTTTCTTT.